This entry is about one T cell receptor (beta chain). The antigen is undetermined. These data come from a study of monozygotic twins with inflammatory bowel disease. Study-wide results and limits: Concordance status among twins (concordant versus discordant) showed no link to repertoire similarity, possibly from limited power. Those with IBD had lower TCRbeta diversity (inverse Simpson) than their healthy co-twins did.

TCRdb reworked the 5' RACE reads into one entry per CDR3 protein, no DNA. Recorded for this sample: 400,000 to 500,000 distinct CDR3 sequences. The CDR3 sequence is 15 residues long. Germline V CDR1 and CDR2: MNHEY, SMNVEV (reference sequence). Donors each gave over 2 ml of blood. The rearrangement links TRBV27 to TRBJ2-1; the D call of TRBD1 rests on TCRdb alone, since no DNA is present to check it. Specimen: blood. This receptor was identified in a human donor with ulcerative colitis or Crohn's disease, or a healthy co-twin of an affected twin (not recorded which). The CDR3 here is CASLMRGEVTGEQFF.